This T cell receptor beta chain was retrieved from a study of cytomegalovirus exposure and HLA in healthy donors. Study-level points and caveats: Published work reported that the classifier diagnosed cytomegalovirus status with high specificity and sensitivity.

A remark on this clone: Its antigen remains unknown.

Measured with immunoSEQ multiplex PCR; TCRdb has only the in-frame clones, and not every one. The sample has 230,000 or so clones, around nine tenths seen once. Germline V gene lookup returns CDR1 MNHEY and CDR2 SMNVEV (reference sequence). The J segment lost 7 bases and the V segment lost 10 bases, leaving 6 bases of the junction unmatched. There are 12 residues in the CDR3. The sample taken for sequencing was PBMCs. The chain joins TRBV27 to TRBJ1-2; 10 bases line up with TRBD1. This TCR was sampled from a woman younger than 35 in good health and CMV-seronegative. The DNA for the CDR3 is TGTGCCACCAGACAGGGGGCTGGTGGCTACACCTTC. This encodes CATRQGAGGYTF.